The 17 T cell receptor beta chains below all came from one sample that was sequenced in a study of identical twins (dated by TCRdb to the mid-2010s). Libraries were prepared through 5' RACE. TCRdb names Illumina HiSeq 2000 as the instrument used. The public reads were quality trimmed at Q25 with fastp and then assembled into clones with MiXCR by TCRdb, keeping productive beta chains. For every CDR3 protein sequence, its rows merge into one entry that carries the most common genes and DNA. For this sample there are approximately 500,000 distinct CDR3 sequences; approximately 24% appear just once. The top ten constitute about 2.7% of the sample. The sample also formed part of further work on T cells expressing NK-cell markers.

Sequencing was performed on CD4+ T cells sorted from blood. The receptors shown here come from a woman between 18 and 30 years old in good health.

This clonotype was picked up a small number of times. This chain links TRBV5-1 with TRBJ2-4; D is perhaps TRBD2 (6 bases). V was cut by 0 bases and J by 5 bases, with 6 bases left in between. In germline, CDR1 is SGHRS, CDR2 YFSETQ. CDR3 length equals 13 residues. CDR3 sequence (DNA): TGCGCCAGCAGCTTGGCGGGAGAAAACATTCAGTACTTC. Translating it yields CASSLAGENIQYF.

The chain joins TRBV7-9 to TRBJ2-7; TRBD1 aligns across 7 bases. This CDR3 region has 15 residues. V was pared by 5 bases and J by 0 bases, with 7 bases of the junction left unmatched. CDR1 is SEHNR and CDR2 is FQNEAQ in the germline V gene (reference sequence). CDR3 sequence (DNA): TGTGCCAGCAGCCCGGGACAGAGGAGCTCCTACGAGCAGTACTTC. It codes for CASSPGQRSSYEQYF.

The V call is TRBV20-1, the J call TRBJ1-5; no clear D gene. V was trimmed by 3 bases and J by 6 bases, leaving 12 bases between them. CDR3 length equals 13 residues. Germline CDR1 is DFQATT and CDR2 is SNEGSKA (reference sequence). CDR3 DNA: TGCAGTGCTAGGGAGCCTCGGGGTCAGCCCCAGCATTTT. Translation gives CSAREPRGQPQHF.

The chain recombines TRBV6-1 with TRBJ2-5; no clear D gene. There are 13 residues in the CDR3. Looked up from germline, CDR1 is MNHNS and CDR2 is SASEGT. The germline V and J ends were trimmed by 9 bases and 3 bases, with 14 bases remaining between them. In DNA form, the CDR3 reads TGTGCCAGTGCCCCGGGTCAAAAAGAGACCCAGTACTTC. Protein sequence: CASAPGQKETQYF.

In regard to this clonotype: A read error may account for a junction end that differs from germline. The chain couples TRBV11-1 to TRBJ2-1, with 12 bases that match TRBD2. This CDR3 has 20 residues. Germline CDR1 is SGHAT and CDR2 is FQDESV (reference sequence). CDR3 loop: CASSLAGTSGRSPTYYEQFF. The CDR3 nucleotides are TGTGCCAGCAGCTTAGCGGGCACTAGCGGGAGGTCCCCCACCTACTATGAGCAGTTCTTC.

The chain employs TRBV7-9 and TRBJ2-3; D is ambiguous. Trimming shortened V by 1 base and J by 6 bases, and 14 bases separated the two germline ends. The CDR3 extends over 15 amino acids. CDR1 and CDR2 from the germline V gene are SEHNR and FQNEAQ (reference sequence). CDR3 nucleotide sequence: TGTGCCAGCAGCTTAGTCCTGAACCGGGCGGATACGCAGTATTTT. Translated, it gives CASSLVLNRADTQYF.

The chain couples TRBV6-5 to TRBJ2-1; D is possibly TRBD2 (6 bases). Germline values: CDR1 MNHEY, CDR2 SVGAGI. The CDR3 has 16 residues. Trimming cost V 5 bases and J 7 bases, with 21 bases left between them. CDR3 protein: CASSTGRGGSLNEQFF. The CDR3 DNA is TGTGCCAGCAGTACTGGACGGGGAGGCTCTCTGAATGAGCAGTTCTTC.

This clonotype was counted only a few times. This chain uses TRBV7-6 with TRBJ2-1; 8 nucleotides match TRBD2. CDR1 SGHVS and CDR2 FNYEAQ come from the germline V gene. With 5 bases clipped from V and 4 bases from J, the junction kept 10 bases outside the gene matches. The CDR3 is 16 amino acids. The CDR3 bases are TGTGCCAGCAGCACCCTAGCGGCTAGCGGGTACAATGAGCAGTTCTTC. As protein: CASSTLAASGYNEQFF.

The V gene is TRBV14, the J gene TRBJ2-7, with 7 bases that match TRBD2. Germline CDR1 reads SGHDN; CDR2 reads FVKESK. V was pared by 2 bases and J by 2 bases, with 6 bases of the junction left unmatched. This CDR3 region has 15 residues. The CDR3 bases are TGTGCCAGCAGCCAATTACTAGCGTCGACCTACGAGCAGTACTTC. Translated, it gives CASSQLLASTYEQYF.

The chain employs TRBV20-1 and TRBJ2-1; no reliable D call. In germline, CDR1 is DFQATT, CDR2 SNEGSKA (reference sequence). V dropped 3 bases and J dropped 7 bases, with 7 bases sitting between them. The CDR3 is 11 amino acids. The CDR3 DNA sequence: TGCAGTGCTAGTAGGCTAAATGAGCAGTTCTTC. It specifies CSASRLNEQFF.

This clonotype was observed a few times. This chain uses TRBV18 with TRBJ2-2, with 8 bases that match TRBD1. The CDR3 contains 17 residues. Germline assignment: CDR1 KGHSH and CDR2 LQKENI. Unmatched junction bases numbered 8, after V lost 0 bases and J lost 5 bases. CDR3 nucleotides: TGTGCCAGCTCACCACCCATAAGGACAGGGAGTACCGGGGAGCTGTTTTTT. Translation: CASSPPIRTGSTGELFF.

The table lists this clonotype with a few counts. The chain recombines TRBV11-2 with TRBJ1-1; D unresolved. Germline CDR1 and CDR2: SGHAT and FQNNGV. Trimming cost V 5 bases and J 0 bases, with 7 bases left between them. The CDR3 has 13 residues. Here the CDR3 reads CASSIQLNTEAFF. The CDR3 DNA reads TGTGCCAGCAGCATTCAGCTGAACACTGAAGCTTTCTTT.

The chain combines TRBV6-2 or TRBV6-3 with TRBJ2-2; tentatively, D is TRBD1 (6 bases). This CDR3 is 15 amino acids long. Germline-derived CDR1 and CDR2 are MNHEY and SVGEGT. Deletions cut 6 bases from V and 5 bases from J, with 16 bases between. Here the CDR3 reads CASRQGPFPTGELFF. The CDR3 DNA reads as TGTGCCAGCAGACAGGGACCCTTCCCGACCGGGGAGCTGTTTTTT.

V gene TRBV20-1 combines with J gene TRBJ2-2; 9 bases are shared with TRBD2. The CDR3 has 17 amino acids. CDR1 is DFQATT, CDR2 SNEGSKA, per germline (reference sequence). J was trimmed by 0 bases and V by 3 bases; bases with no gene match: 8. CDR3 nucleotides: TGCAGTGCTAGGGGTAGCGGGAGCAACTCGAACACCGGGGAGCTGTTTTTT. Translating gives CSARGSGSNSNTGELFF.

With respect to this clonotype: A read error may produce the germline difference seen at one junction end. CDR3: CASSPRDRAHNEQFF. CDR3 in DNA: TGTGCTAGCAGCCCCCGGGACAGGGCACACAATGAGCAGTTCTTC. The V gene is TRBV7-7, the J gene TRBJ2-1, with TRBD1 matching 9 bases. The CDR3 extends over 15 amino acids. Looked up from germline, CDR1 is SSHAT and CDR2 is FNYEAQ (reference sequence).

This clonotype was picked up a small number of times. The chain links TRBV5-6 to TRBJ2-7; 8 nucleotides agree with TRBD1. CDR3 length: 16 residues. CDR1 and CDR2 from the germline V gene are SGHDT and YYEEEE. The V gene end was trimmed by 0 bases and the J gene end by 4 bases; junction bases not matched to a gene: 9. The CDR3, as DNA: TGTGCCAGCAGCTTGGGATTGACAGGGGTTGGGTACGAGCAGTACTTC. Its protein is CASSLGLTGVGYEQYF.

A few counts support this clonotype. The chain uses TRBV10-3 and TRBJ2-7; D is perhaps TRBD1 or TRBD2 (6 bases each). Deletions cut 6 bases from V and 0 bases from J, with 15 bases between. The CDR3 loop spans 15 amino acids. Germline lookup yields CDR1 ENHRY and CDR2 SYGVKD. CDR3 sequence (DNA): TGTGCCATCAGCCGAGGGGGGTCTAGCTCCTACGAGCAGTACTTC. The encoded protein is CAISRGGSSSYEQYF.